These 27 T cell receptor beta chains came from one sample sequenced in a study of cytomegalovirus exposure and HLA in healthy donors (dated by TCRdb to between 2016 and 2019). Library generation was performed with the immunoSEQ multiplex PCR assay. A mixture of 60 forward primers for TCR Vbeta segments and 13 reverse primers for TCR Jbeta segments was used in the multiplex PCR. The table was pulled from immuneACCESS by TCRdb, which kept in-frame rearrangements only. Such tables lose some clones; where checked, under half of the loss comes from unresolved V genes, and the rest has no known cause. Within this sample are more than 90,000 clones, with around 70% of them counted one time only. Together, the top ten hold approximately 4.4% of the sample. The source material was PBMCs. These receptors originate from a man aged 30-40 years in good health and CMV-seropositive.

This clone showed up just once. V and J are TRBV5-1 and TRBJ2-5, with 8 nucleotides matching TRBD2. CDR1 is SGHRS, CDR2 YFSETQ, per germline. V lost 0 bases, J lost 6 bases, and 10 bases stayed unmatched. The CDR3 is 16 residues long. The DNA for the CDR3 is TGCGCCAGCAGCTTGGGTGACGGGGGGGCCGTTAAGACCCAGTACTTC. Amino acids: CASSLGDGGAVKTQYF.

V and J are TRBV28 and TRBJ1-6; the D gene is possibly TRBD1 (5 bases). The germline V and J ends were trimmed by 10 bases and 11 bases, with 15 bases remaining between them. The CDR3 totals 12 residues. Germline V gene sequence: CDR1 MDHEN, CDR2 SYDVKM. The CDR3 region has the DNA TGTGCCACCTCCCTTGGGGCCACACCCCTCCACTTT. Residues: CATSLGATPLHF.

The chain has TRBV28 and TRBJ2-5, with TRBD1 identical over 10 bases. After removal of 5 bases from V and 2 bases from J, the junction contained 8 bases not matched to a gene. The CDR3 extends over 16 amino acids. Per the germline V gene, CDR1 is MDHEN and CDR2 is SYDVKM. This chain's CDR3 is CASSPRQGATQETQYF. CDR3 DNA sequence: TGTGCCAGCAGTCCCAGACAGGGGGCGACTCAAGAGACCCAGTACTTC.

The table lists this clone with many counts. The chain links TRBV27 to TRBJ1-6; 9 bases agree with TRBD1. Trimming removed 7 bases from V and 9 bases from J; junction bases left unmatched: 10. The CDR3 sequence is 15 residues long. Germline CDR1 and CDR2: MNHEY and SMNVEV (reference sequence). The chain's CDR3 is CASTPGGTGLSPLHF. In nucleotides, the CDR3 is TGTGCCAGCACCCCCGGTGGGACAGGGCTTTCACCCCTCCACTTT.

The V gene is TRBV28, the J gene TRBJ2-7; TRBD1 is a possible D gene (6 bases). The germline gives CDR1 MDHEN, CDR2 SYDVKM. Trimming took 4 bases from V and 0 from J, leaving 7 bases between them. The CDR3 contains 13 residues. CDR3 sequence reads: CASSSTGSYEQYF. CDR3 bases: TGTGCCAGCAGTTCGACAGGCTCCTACGAGCAGTACTTC.

This rearrangement joins TRBV4-1 to TRBJ1-1, with 8 bases lining up with TRBD1. The CDR3 runs 16 residues. V shed 0 bases and J 4 bases; nucleotides not matched to a gene: 7. Germline loops: CDR1 MGHRA, CDR2 YSYEKL. CDR3 protein: CASSQDWAQGGTEAFF. The CDR3 region has the DNA TGCGCCAGCAGCCAAGATTGGGCACAGGGGGGCACTGAAGCTTTCTTT.

The chain is built from TRBV30 and TRBJ1-2; 7 nucleotides line up with TRBD1. The V and J ends lost 3 bases and 5 bases, in that order; junction bases with no gene match: 15. Germline CDR1 and CDR2: GTSNPN and SVGIG (reference sequence). The CDR3 loop spans 16 amino acids. The CDR3 sequence is CAWRLDHRGSRYGYTF. The CDR3 nucleotides read TGTGCCTGGAGGTTGGATCACAGGGGAAGTAGATATGGCTACACCTTC.

The table lists this clone with a few counts. This chain links TRBV9 with TRBJ1-1; D perhaps matches TRBD1 (5 bases). From germline, CDR1 is SGDLS and CDR2 YYNGEE. CDR3 length: 13 residues. The ends were cut back, 3 bases at V and 0 bases at J, with 6 bases in the middle. CDR3 bases: TGTGCCAGCAGCGGACAGATGAACACTGAAGCTTTCTTT. Translation: CASSGQMNTEAFF.

V is TRBV11-1 and J is TRBJ2-6; D not resolved. Germline loops: CDR1 SGHAT, CDR2 FQDESV (reference sequence). Trimming stripped 5 bases from V and 0 bases from J, with 14 bases between. This CDR3 is built from 17 residues. CDR3 sequence reads: CASSLFKIGSGANVLTF. The CDR3 DNA sequence: TGTGCCAGCAGCCTCTTTAAAATCGGCTCTGGGGCCAACGTCCTGACTTTC.

The rearrangement uses TRBV5-4 and TRBJ2-5, with D hard to call. The last part of the DNA fits TRBJ2-7 better; the J call may be wrong. Germline V gives CDR1 SGHNT, CDR2 YYREEE (reference sequence). This CDR3 has 13 residues. Here the CDR3 reads CASSLETAYEQYF. DNA for the CDR3: TGTGCCAGCAGCTTGGAGACTGCGTACGAGCAGTACTTC.

This clone was observed a few times. The CDR3 is CASSLGRSNSPLHF. CDR3 nucleotide sequence: TGTGCCAGCAGCTTGGGCAGGTCCAATTCACCCCTCCACTTT. The chain uses TRBV11-2 and TRBJ1-6; D not certain. Germline V gives CDR1 SGHAT, CDR2 FQNNGV. Trimming stripped 3 bases from V and 7 bases from J, with 10 bases between. The length of the CDR3 is 14 residues. The full variable domain, completed using reference TRBV11-2 and TRBJ1-6, is EAGVAQSPRYKIIEKRQSVAFWCNPISGHATLYWYQQILGQGPKLLIQFQNNGVVDDSQLPKDRFSAERLKGVDSTLKIQPAKLEDSAVYLCASSLGRSNSPLHFGNGTRLTVT.

The rearrangement joins TRBV11-2 to TRBJ2-3; 10 bases are a match to TRBD2. J lost 6 bases, V lost 1 base, and 13 bases had no gene match. The CDR3 is 18 amino acids. From germline, CDR1 is SGHAT and CDR2 FQNNGV. For the CDR3, the DNA is TGTGCCAGCAGCTTAGGTTTCCTAGCGGGGGTGACCACGGATACGCAGTATTTT. Protein sequence: CASSLGFLAGVTTDTQYF.

The chain carries TRBV5-1 and TRBJ1-4; D not resolved. Trimming left V 1 base short and J 7 bases short, with 8 bases between. There are 13 residues in the CDR3. Germline values: CDR1 SGHRS, CDR2 YFSETQ. The CDR3 DNA reads TGCGCCAGCAGCTTGTCGGAGGGTGAAAAACTGTTTTTT. Translating it yields CASSLSEGEKLFF. The entire variable domain, with the rest obtained from reference TRBV5-1 and TRBJ1-4, is as follows: KAGVTQTPRYLIKTRGQQVTLSCSPISGHRSVSWYQQTPGQGLQFLFEYFSETQRNKGNFPGRFSGRQFSNSRSEMNVSTLELGDSALYLCASSLSEGEKLFFGSGTQLSVL.

This chain connects TRBV19 to TRBJ2-1; TRBD2 is a possible D gene (5 bases). The germline V gene has CDR1 LNHDA and CDR2 SQIVND (reference sequence). The V end was cut by 8 bases, the J end by 9 bases, with 20 bases between. The CDR3 is 14 amino acids. The CDR3: CASSQRVYVGEQFF. CDR3 sequence (DNA): TGTGCCAGTTCCCAGAGGGTTTACGTTGGTGAGCAGTTCTTC. Full variable domain (outside the CDR3, taken from reference TRBV19 and TRBJ2-1): DGGITQSPKYLFRKEGQNVTLSCEQNLNHDAMYWYRQDPGQGLRLIYYSQIVNDFQKGDIAEGYSVSREKKESFPLTVTSAQKNPTAFYLCASSQRVYVGEQFFGPGTRLTVL.

J is TRBJ2-6 and V is TRBV5-1; D is unclear. V lost 0 bases to trimming and J lost 3 bases, with 10 bases between them. Germline CDR1 SGHRS, CDR2 YFSETQ. The length of the CDR3 is 16 residues. The CDR3 reads CASSLEPSGGANVLTF. CDR3 DNA: TGCGCCAGCAGCTTGGAGCCCTCCGGTGGGGCCAACGTCCTGACTTTC.

This rearrangement joins TRBV2 to TRBJ1-2, with 12 positions matching TRBD1. The CDR3 totals 14 residues. From germline, CDR1 is SNHLY and CDR2 FYNNEI. V lost 4 bases to trimming and J lost 8 bases; unmatched junction nucleotides: 5. CDR3 coding DNA: TGTGCCAGCAGTGCGGGACAGGGGGCCGGCGGCTACACCTTC. Encoded protein: CASSAGQGAGGYTF.

The gene calls are TRBV11-2 and TRBJ1-3; D is uncertain. Germline values: CDR1 SGHAT, CDR2 FQNNGV. With 5 bases removed from V and 0 bases from J, the gap between germline ends came to 8 bases. This CDR3 has 14 amino acids. CDR3 in DNA: TGTGCCAGCAGCCTACGGGTCTCTGGAAACACCATATATTTT. Its protein is CASSLRVSGNTIYF.

There are a few counts of this clone. This CDR3 reads CANEEKPQHF. CDR3 DNA sequence: TGTGCCAACGAGGAGAAACCCCAGCATTTT. The chain links TRBV21-1 to TRBJ1-5. TRBV21-1 has pseudogene status. The CDR3 covers 10 residues.

The genes are TRBV19 and TRBJ1-5; 7 bases match TRBD1. The CDR3 is 14 residues long. Germline loops: CDR1 LNHDA, CDR2 SQIVND (reference sequence). The ends lost 4 bases at V and 7 bases at J; junction bases unmatched: 7. This CDR3 is CASSRQGTGQPQHF. CDR3 coding DNA: TGTGCCAGTAGTAGACAGGGAACCGGGCAGCCCCAGCATTTT.

The V gene is TRBV4-1, the J gene TRBJ1-2; 8 nucleotides line up with TRBD1. Germline V gives CDR1 MGHRA, CDR2 YSYEKL. The CDR3 extends over 16 amino acids. Trimming removed 0 bases from V and 3 bases from J; junction bases left unmatched: 6. The CDR3 bases are TGCGCCAGCAGCCAAGATCAGGGGGCTTCAGACTATGGCTACACCTTC. It translates to CASSQDQGASDYGYTF.

The chain has TRBV6-1 and TRBJ2-1; possibly TRBD1 for D (6 bases). CDR3 length: 13 residues. Trimming cost V 8 bases and J 6 bases, with 14 bases left between them. In germline, CDR1 is MNHNS, CDR2 SASEGT. This CDR3 is CASWGQGLNEQFF. Here the CDR3 DNA reads TGTGCCAGCTGGGGACAAGGGCTCAATGAGCAGTTCTTC.

This chain links TRBV2 with TRBJ1-1; TRBD1 aligns across 10 bases. Losses at the gene ends were 5 bases for V and 4 bases for J; bases not matched to a gene: 4. Germline CDR1 is SNHLY and CDR2 is FYNNEI. CDR3 size: 14 residues. The chain's CDR3 is CASSRQGATTEAFF. The DNA of the CDR3 is TGTGCCAGCAGTCGACAGGGGGCGACCACTGAAGCTTTCTTT. Variable domain in full (rest from reference TRBV2 and TRBJ1-1): EPEVTQTPSHQVTQMGQEVILRCVPISNHLYFYWYRQILGQKVEFLVSFYNNEISEKSEIFDDQFSVERPDGSNFTLKIRSTKLEDSAMYFCASSRQGATTEAFFGQGTRLTVV.

The chain has TRBV9 and TRBJ1-4; TRBD1 matches 10 bases. Germline values: CDR1 SGDLS, CDR2 YYNGEE. The CDR3 has 16 residues. V trimming: 3 bases; J trimming: 3 bases; junction bases outside the gene matches: 5. This CDR3 is CASSGQGASANEKLFF. CDR3 coding DNA: TGTGCCAGCAGCGGACAGGGGGCGAGCGCTAATGAAAAACTGTTTTTT.

A single count supports this clone. The chain carries TRBV10-3 and TRBJ2-4; no clear D. Germline values: CDR1 ENHRY, CDR2 SYGVKD. The CDR3 is 15 amino acids. Trimming removed 2 bases from V and 0 bases from J, with 8 bases in between. The CDR3 protein is CAISEPSLAKNIQYF. Here the CDR3 DNA reads TGTGCCATCAGTGAGCCGAGCCTAGCCAAAAACATTCAGTACTTC.

The CDR3 loop reads CASSQGVRTGNEQFF. As DNA, the CDR3 is TGCGCCAGCAGCCAAGGCGTCCGGACAGGTAATGAGCAGTTCTTC. The V call is TRBV4-1, the J call TRBJ2-1; 7 nucleotides agree with TRBD1. This CDR3 is built from 15 residues. V was pared by 1 base and J by 7 bases, with 7 bases of the junction left unmatched. Germline V gives CDR1 MGHRA, CDR2 YSYEKL.

This chain links TRBV18 with TRBJ2-2, with TRBD1 matching over 9 bases. The CDR3 runs 15 residues. Germline CDR1 KGHSH, CDR2 LQKENI. V shed 5 bases, J shed 4 bases, and the junction held 5 bases outside the gene matches. CDR3 nucleotide sequence: TGTGCCAGCTCATCCGGACAGGGGACCACCGGGGAGCTGTTTTTT. Translated, it gives CASSSGQGTTGELFF.

The J gene is TRBJ2-1, the V gene TRBV6-5, with 7 bases fitting TRBD1. The CDR3 is 15 residues long. V lost 5 bases and J lost 4; bases outside the gene matches: 8. Germline assignment: CDR1 MNHEY and CDR2 SVGAGI. The CDR3 spells CASSPLQGLYNEQFF. The CDR3 coding sequence is TGTGCCAGCAGTCCTCTACAGGGGTTATACAATGAGCAGTTCTTC.